Detailed here is one T cell receptor (beta chain). This CDR3 is built from 14 residues. J was trimmed by 4 bases and V by 4 bases; bases with no gene match: 6. Germline CDR1 LNHDA, CDR2 SQIVND (reference sequence). These data are taken from a study of cytomegalovirus exposure and HLA in healthy donors. A multiplex PCR was run with 60 Vbeta primers and 13 Jbeta primers. Method: immunoSEQ multiplex PCR; TCRdb's copy keeps in-frame clones and lacks some. The profile shows 90,000 to 100,000 clones, just under 70% of them singletons. The chain joins TRBV19 to TRBJ1-1, with 7 bases identical to TRBD1. The sequenced material came from PBMCs. The TCR was taken from a middle-aged man in good health and CMV-seronegative. The CDR3 coding sequence is TGTGCCAGTAGTAGACACGGGACAGCCACTGAAGCTTTCTTT. Translating it yields CASSRHGTATEAFF.